Listed here are 20 T cell receptor beta chains from one sample, sequenced in a study of cytomegalovirus exposure and HLA in healthy donors. Amplification used 60 Vbeta primers and 13 Jbeta primers. The data were produced by immunoSEQ multiplex PCR, yet TCRdb's version contains in-frame clones alone and is incomplete. The data contain some 50,000 clones, around three quarters of them seen just once; the ten biggest clones take up 22%. The sequenced sample was PBMCs. Receptors were obtained from a woman between 45 and 65 years old in good health and CMV-seropositive.

The chain joins TRBV7-3 to TRBJ2-2; D not resolved. The V and J ends lost 1 base and 6 bases respectively, with 15 bases between them. The CDR3 is made up of 16 amino acids. CDR1 SGHTA and CDR2 FQGTGA come from the germline V gene. In DNA form, the CDR3 reads TGTGCCAGCAGCTTAAGTTCATCCCGACTCCCCGGGGAGCTGTTTTTT. Translated: CASSLSSSRLPGELFF.

The chain combines TRBV6-1 with TRBJ2-3; 7 nucleotides align to TRBD1. The germline gives CDR1 MNHNS, CDR2 SASEGT. The CDR3 totals 16 residues. Trimming removed 2 bases from V and 6 bases from J; junction bases left unmatched: 11. CDR3 nucleotides: TGTGCCAGCAGTGAAAGTCGGGCAGGGGGTAGGGATACGCAGTATTTT. It translates to CASSESRAGGRDTQYF.

This sequence joins TRBV6-1 and TRBJ2-7; TRBD2 agrees at 7 bases. The CDR3 has 14 amino acids. V gave up 6 bases and J gave up 0 bases; unmatched junction bases: 5. Germline loops: CDR1 MNHNS, CDR2 SASEGT. The CDR3 is CASRTIAGSYEQYF. CDR3 bases: TGTGCCAGCAGGACTATAGCGGGCTCCTACGAGCAGTACTTC.

V and J are TRBV5-1 and TRBJ1-3; 7 bases are a match to TRBD1. Losses at the gene ends were 4 bases for V and 3 bases for J; bases not matched to a gene: 4. Germline values: CDR1 SGHRS, CDR2 YFSETQ. This CDR3 has 14 amino acids. The DNA of the CDR3 is TGCGCCAGCAGCCCTGGGACAGATGGAAACACCATATATTTT. The encoded protein is CASSPGTDGNTIYF.

V and J are TRBV6-1 and TRBJ2-7; 7 nucleotides align to TRBD1. CDR3 length: 13 residues. The ends lost 9 bases at V and 4 bases at J; junction bases unmatched: 9. Germline assignment: CDR1 MNHNS and CDR2 SASEGT. CDR3 sequence: CASGDSYVYEQYF. The DNA for the CDR3 is TGTGCCAGTGGGGACAGTTACGTTTACGAGCAGTACTTC.

This rearrangement joins TRBV10-3 to TRBJ2-1; 7 nucleotides agree with TRBD1. Looked up from germline, CDR1 is ENHRY and CDR2 is SYGVKD. The CDR3 length is 17 residues. Losses at the gene ends were 4 bases for V and 0 bases for J; bases not matched to a gene: 9. The CDR3 sequence: CAISGGQTRSSYNEQFF. CDR3 in DNA: TGTGCCATCAGTGGGGGACAGACGAGGAGCTCCTACAATGAGCAGTTCTTC.

This chain uses TRBV6-5 with TRBJ2-3; D is possibly TRBD2 (6 bases). The CDR3 extends over 14 amino acids. V was shortened by 8 bases and J by 3 bases, with 15 bases between the two germline ends. Germline assignment: CDR1 MNHEY and CDR2 SVGAGI. The DNA of the CDR3 is TGTGCCAGCGCATCCCGGGACTGGACAGATACGCAGTATTTT. Residues: CASASRDWTDTQYF.

This clone was counted only a few times. The gene calls are TRBV6-4 and TRBJ1-3; weak D call: TRBD1 (5 bases). This CDR3 comprises 15 residues. From germline, CDR1 is MRHNA and CDR2 SNTAGT. V was cut by 7 bases and J by 0 bases, with 13 bases left in between. CDR3 DNA sequence: TGTGCCAGCACCTGGGGGGAAGACTCTGGAAACACCATATATTTT. It translates to CASTWGEDSGNTIYF.

The V gene is TRBV19, the J gene TRBJ1-1; D uncertain. Germline CDR1 is LNHDA and CDR2 is SQIVND (reference sequence). The length of the CDR3 is 13 residues. Trimming stripped 3 bases from V and 7 bases from J, with 12 bases between. CDR3 in amino acids: CASSIGGKLEAFF. For the CDR3, the DNA is TGTGCCAGTAGTATCGGAGGGAAACTTGAAGCTTTCTTT.

The chain has TRBV6-1 and TRBJ1-5; unclear D gene. This CDR3 is 13 amino acids long. Trimming stripped 3 bases from V and 6 bases from J, with 9 bases between. Looked up from germline, CDR1 is MNHNS and CDR2 is SASEGT. CDR3 nucleotides: TGTGCCAGCAGTGACACCCGGGGTCAGCCCCAGCATTTT. It translates to CASSDTRGQPQHF.

The CDR3: CASTDRGANEQFF. The DNA for the CDR3 is TGCGCCAGCACGGACAGGGGGGCCAATGAGCAGTTCTTC. This chain joins TRBV5-1 and TRBJ2-1, with 10 bases lining up with TRBD1. After removal of 6 bases from V and 6 bases from J, the junction contained 3 bases not matched to a gene. CDR1 SGHRS and CDR2 YFSETQ come from the germline V gene. The CDR3 totals 13 residues.

The sample holds a few counts of this clone. The chain has TRBV6-1 and TRBJ2-7, with 7 bases lining up with TRBD1. The CDR3 runs to 16 residues. V gave up 4 bases and J gave up 1 base; unmatched junction bases: 10. Germline CDR1 and CDR2: MNHNS and SASEGT. CDR3 in DNA: TGTGCCAGCAGTGGACCCCGACAGGGTCGGTCCTACGAGCAGTACTTC. Encoded protein: CASSGPRQGRSYEQYF.

In its sample, this clone was seen a few times. This chain connects TRBV21-1 to TRBJ2-5; the table's D gene call, TRBD2, was not cross checked with the DNA. TRBV21-1 corresponds to a pseudogene. CDR3 size: 12 residues. CDR3 protein: CASSAPQETQYF. CDR3 nucleotide sequence: TGTGCCAGCAGCGCGCCTCAAGAGACCCAGTACTTC.

The CDR3 here is CASTGGARPTDTQYF. In DNA, the CDR3 is TGTGCCAGTACCGGAGGGGCCAGGCCCACAGATACGCAGTATTTT. The J gene is TRBJ2-3, the V gene TRBV19, with TRBD2 as a possible D gene (6 bases). Germline CDR1 LNHDA, CDR2 SQIVND (reference sequence). V gave up 7 bases and J gave up 2 bases, with 16 bases separating them. The CDR3 consists of 15 residues.

Only a few counts were recorded for this clone. J is TRBJ1-3 and V is TRBV4-1, with D tentatively TRBD1 (5 bases). Per the germline V gene, CDR1 is MGHRA and CDR2 is YSYEKL. The CDR3 runs 15 residues. The V gene lost 2 bases and the J gene lost 4 bases, with 12 bases spanning the gap. The CDR3 nucleotides read TGCGCCAGCAGCCAAAAAGGGACTTCAGGAAACACCATATATTTT. This translates into CASSQKGTSGNTIYF.

V and J are TRBV5-8 and TRBJ2-5, with 15 bases that match TRBD2. The CDR3 loop spans 16 amino acids. The germline V gene has CDR1 SGHTS and CDR2 YDEGEE. V shed 4 bases and J 3 bases; nucleotides not matched to a gene: 4. The CDR3 sequence is CASSPGTSGGKETQYF. In DNA form, the CDR3 reads TGTGCCAGCAGCCCCGGGACTAGCGGGGGGAAAGAGACCCAGTACTTC.

The chain recombines TRBV28 with TRBJ1-2; 9 bases match TRBD1. This CDR3 spans 15 amino acids. CDR1 and CDR2 from the germline V gene are MDHEN and SYDVKM. The trim removed 7 bases at V and 4 bases at J, leaving 10 bases unmatched. The chain's CDR3 is CASTAMDRGAYGYTF. In nucleotides, the CDR3 is TGTGCCAGCACCGCGATGGACAGGGGAGCCTATGGCTACACCTTC.

The chain carries TRBV12-5 and TRBJ2-3; 11 bases fit TRBD2. Germline loops: CDR1 LGHNT, CDR2 FRNRAP. This CDR3 has 18 residues. Germline trimming cut 0 bases from V and 10 bases from J; bases unmatched to any gene: 15. The DNA of the CDR3 is TGTGCTAGTGGTTTGGTACTGGGGGGACTAGCGGACCTAGGAGCGCAGTATTTT. Translated, it gives CASGLVLGGLADLGAQYF.

The gene calls are TRBV6-5 and TRBJ2-5; 8 nucleotides match TRBD1. Trimming removed 6 bases from V and 6 bases from J; junction bases left unmatched: 6. The CDR3 length is 13 residues. Per the germline V gene, CDR1 is MNHEY and CDR2 is SVGAGI. CDR3 protein: CASRSGGGQTQYF. The CDR3 DNA reads as TGTGCCAGCAGGTCAGGGGGCGGACAGACCCAGTACTTC.

The chain couples TRBV19 to TRBJ2-3; 8 positions match TRBD1. V was pared by 6 bases and J by 3 bases, with 5 bases of the junction left unmatched. The CDR3 loop spans 14 amino acids. The germline gives CDR1 LNHDA, CDR2 SQIVND (reference sequence). CDR3 DNA: TGTGCCAGTAGCTTGGACAGGGCGACAGATACGCAGTATTTT. This translates into CASSLDRATDTQYF.